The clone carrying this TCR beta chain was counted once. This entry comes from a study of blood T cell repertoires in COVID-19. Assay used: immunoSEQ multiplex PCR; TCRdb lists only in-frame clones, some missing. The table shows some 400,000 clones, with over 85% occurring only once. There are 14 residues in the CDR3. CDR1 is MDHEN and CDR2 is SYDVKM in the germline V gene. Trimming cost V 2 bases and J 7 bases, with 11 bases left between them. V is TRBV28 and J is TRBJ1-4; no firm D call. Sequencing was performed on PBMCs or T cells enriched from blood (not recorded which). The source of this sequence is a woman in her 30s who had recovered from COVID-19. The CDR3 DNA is TGTGCCAGCAGTTTAGGGATACGGGGTGAAAAACTGTTTTTT. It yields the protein CASSLGIRGEKLFF.